This entry features one TCR beta chain sequence. Its antigen remains unknown. A second PCR, run for about 7 to 11 cycles, used a sample-barcoded 5' primer plus a J-beta primer mix. Each CDR3 protein is one row after TCRdb ran MiXCR on the 5' RACE reads. The profile shows 750,000 to 950,000 distinct CDR3 sequences, roughly 25% of them singletons. This sample was taken from a study of blood T cells in healthy people across ages. Germline V gene lookup returns CDR1 SGHVS and CDR2 FNYEAQ. The CDR3 covers 16 residues. Trimming shortened V by 5 bases and J by 2 bases, and 18 bases separated the two germline ends. General observations from the study: PBMCs left unsorted prevented a conclusive naive versus antigen-experienced comparison. The donors' CMV status was not determined, possibly confounding changes in expanded clonotypes. TCR beta diversity, measured per million T cells, fell in a roughly linear way with age.

Samples each had at least 5 micrograms of total RNA extracted. These sequences were also reported in another study, on T cells of mothers and their children.

The sample taken for sequencing was blood. The chain recombines TRBV7-6 with TRBJ1-1; D not resolved. The receptor's source is a boy between 10 and 17 years old in good health. Written as DNA, the CDR3 is TGTGCCAGCAGCGCTTTACCGGGATCGGGTAACACTGAAGCTTTCTTT. The encoded protein is CASSALPGSGNTEAFF.